The 18 T cell receptor beta chains reported below all come from one sample, sequenced in a study of molecular identifiers for immune sequencing clone quantification. Via MiXCR, TCRdb re-called the PCR reads, giving one row per CDR3 protein. The data show 550,000 to 750,000 distinct CDR3 sequences, about 20% seen once. The source material was naive CD8+ T cells from blood, with Jurkat cell RNA spiked in. Specified subset: FACS-sorted CD8+CD4-CCR7+CD45RA+ naive T cells. The receptors were gathered from a human donor in good health. Some libraries in this study had Jurkat cell RNA spiked in.

This clonotype was picked up many times. V usage is TRBV11-2 and J usage is TRBJ1-1; D call uncertain. The germline CDR1 and CDR2 sequences are SGHAT and FQNNGV. Trimming removed 0 bases from V and 5 bases from J, with 13 bases in between. This CDR3 spans 15 amino acids. The CDR3 DNA follows: TGTGCCAGCAGCTTAGACGCCCTCATGAGGACTGAAGCTTTCTTT. This gives the protein CASSLDALMRTEAFF.

Many counts were recorded for this clonotype. The rearrangement uses TRBV20-1 and TRBJ2-7; D unclear. The CDR3 runs to 14 residues. In germline, CDR1 is DFQATT, CDR2 SNEGSKA (reference sequence). V was trimmed by 0 bases and J by 0 bases, leaving 9 bases between them. CDR3 sequence reads: CSARDFHTSYEQYF. In nucleotides, the CDR3 is TGCAGTGCTAGAGATTTTCATACCTCCTACGAGCAGTACTTC.

In the case of this clonotype: This could be a read error, since a much larger clone is one nucleotide away. The rearrangement joins TRBV13 to TRBJ2-3, with 8 bases that match TRBD2. CDR1 and CDR2 from the germline V gene are PRHDT and FYEKMQ (reference sequence). CDR3 size: 17 residues. V was pared by 0 bases and J by 2 bases, with 7 bases of the junction left unmatched. For the CDR3, the DNA is TGTGCCAGCAGCTTAGGCAAGGGACTAGTGGACACAGATACGCAGTATTTT. Protein: CASSLGKGLVDTDTQYF.

The chain employs TRBV7-9 and TRBJ2-7, with D perhaps matching TRBD2 (6 bases). The CDR3 loop spans 15 amino acids. Trimming shortened V by 5 bases and J by 5 bases, and 19 bases separated the two germline ends. CDR1 SEHNR and CDR2 FQNEAQ come from the germline V gene (reference sequence). The CDR3 spells CASSPGGGNSNEQYF. DNA of the CDR3: TGTGCCAGCAGCCCGGGTGGAGGGAATAGTAACGAGCAGTACTTC.

This clonotype has ten or more counts. The V call is TRBV6-5, the J call TRBJ1-1; tentatively, D is TRBD1 (6 bases). The CDR3 totals 14 residues. Trimming stripped 7 bases from V and 2 bases from J, with 14 bases between. From germline, CDR1 is MNHEY and CDR2 SVGAGI. The CDR3 bases are TGTGCCAGCACCCCCGGGGGCAGTAACACTGAAGCTTTCTTT. Translation: CASTPGGSNTEAFF.

V is TRBV7-9 and J is TRBJ2-2; D is undetermined. Germline assignment: CDR1 SEHNR and CDR2 FQNEAQ (reference sequence). V was shortened by 4 bases and J by 7 bases, with 7 bases between the two germline ends. There are 12 residues in the CDR3. The CDR3 DNA sequence: TGTGCCAGCAGCTCATTGGACGGGGAGCTGTTTTTT. It encodes CASSSLDGELFF.

This clonotype has just a few counts. The chain employs TRBV6-5 and TRBJ2-5; 11 bases fit TRBD2. The CDR3 loop spans 15 amino acids. CDR1 is MNHEY, CDR2 SVGAGI, per germline. V was pared by 8 bases and J by 1 base, with 6 bases of the junction left unmatched. This CDR3 is CASGRLAGGQETQYF. The CDR3 region has the DNA TGTGCCAGCGGGAGGCTAGCGGGGGGCCAAGAGACCCAGTACTTC.

The sample holds many counts of this clonotype. The V and J genes are TRBV28 and TRBJ2-3; D is unclear. The CDR3 length is 15 residues. V lost 3 bases and J lost 2, with 12 bases in between. Germline V gives CDR1 MDHEN, CDR2 SYDVKM. CDR3 protein: CASSFYKINTDTQYF. As DNA, the CDR3 is TGTGCCAGCAGTTTCTATAAGATTAACACAGATACGCAGTATTTT.

This clonotype was observed at least ten times. This rearrangement joins TRBV24-1 to TRBJ2-2, with 7 bases identical to TRBD2. The V segment lost 3 bases and the J segment 2 bases; nucleotides outside the gene matches: 8. CDR1 KGHDR and CDR2 SFDVKD come from the germline V gene. This CDR3 has 17 amino acids. The chain's CDR3 is CATSDMTSPPNTGELFF. CDR3 DNA: TGTGCCACCAGTGATATGACTAGCCCACCCAACACCGGGGAGCTGTTTTTT.

Worth noting for this clonotype: Given a much more abundant clone one base away, this may be a read error. The rearrangement joins TRBV12-3 or TRBV12-4 to TRBJ2-1; possibly TRBD2 for D (5 bases). The CDR3 spans 13 residues. The CDR3, as DNA: TGTGGCAGCAGTTTCAGGAGGAACAATGAGCAGTTCTTC. Amino acid sequence: CGSSFRRNNEQFF.

There are many counts of this clonotype. The V gene is TRBV12-3 or TRBV12-4, the J gene TRBJ2-3; TRBD2 is a possible D gene (5 bases). This CDR3 contains 13 residues. Deletions cut 5 bases from V and 5 bases from J, with 11 bases between. CDR3 protein: CASSPLGEDTQYF. As DNA, the CDR3 is TGTGCCAGCAGTCCCCTCGGGGAAGATACGCAGTATTTT.

This clonotype was recorded at least ten times. This chain joins TRBV3-1 and TRBJ1-1; D not certain. The CDR3 covers 16 residues. Trimming removed 9 bases from V and 0 bases from J, with 20 bases in between. CDR1 LGHDT and CDR2 YNNKEL come from the germline V gene (reference sequence). This CDR3 is CARAPRVTTMNTEAFF. Here the CDR3 DNA reads TGTGCCAGGGCCCCGAGGGTGACCACTATGAACACTGAAGCTTTCTTT.

This rearrangement joins TRBV7-9 to TRBJ2-5; 13 nucleotides match TRBD2. The CDR3 sequence is 15 residues long. Trimming cost V 4 bases and J 2 bases; bases outside gene matches: 1. The germline V gene encodes CDR1 SEHNR and CDR2 FQNEAQ (reference sequence). This CDR3 reads CASSWGLAGQETQYF. The CDR3 DNA follows: TGTGCCAGCAGCTGGGGACTAGCGGGGCAAGAGACCCAGTACTTC.

This clonotype occurred a few times. This sequence joins TRBV11-2 and TRBJ2-1; 8 nucleotides agree with TRBD1. CDR1 SGHAT and CDR2 FQNNGV come from the germline V gene. This CDR3 spans 16 amino acids. J was trimmed by 5 bases and V by 7 bases; bases with no gene match: 13. The CDR3 sequence: CASTQGRTGNHNEQFF. CDR3 coding DNA: TGTGCCAGCACCCAGGGACGGACAGGGAACCACAATGAGCAGTTCTTC.

At least ten counts were recorded for this clonotype. The rearrangement uses TRBV6-4 and TRBJ2-3, with D perhaps TRBD1 (6 bases). V shed 5 bases and J shed 4 bases, with 13 bases lying between them. The CDR3 spans 14 residues. Germline CDR1 is MRHNA and CDR2 is SNTAGT. Here the CDR3 reads CASSRQALADTQYF. The CDR3 bases are TGTGCCAGCAGTCGACAGGCATTAGCAGATACGCAGTATTTT.

This clonotype was seen at least ten times. The chain joins TRBV30 to TRBJ1-5; D uncertain. The CDR3 runs to 10 residues. Germline V gene data show CDR1 as GTSNPN and CDR2 as SVGIG (reference sequence). V was pared by 6 bases and J by 7 bases, with 7 bases between. The CDR3 nucleotides are TGTGCCTGTCGTTTGCAGCCCCAGCATTTT. Its translation is CACRLQPQHF. Full variable domain (outside the CDR3, taken from reference TRBV30 and TRBJ1-5): SQTIHQWPATLVQPVGSPLSLECTVEGTSNPNLYWYRQAAGRGLQLLFYSVGIGQISSEVPQNLSASRPQDRQFILSSKKLLLSDSGFYLCACRLQPQHFGDGTRLSIL.

This clonotype came up many times. V is TRBV28 and J is TRBJ2-2, with 12 nucleotides matching TRBD2. Germline CDR1 MDHEN, CDR2 SYDVKM. The CDR3 has 16 residues. The V segment lost 3 bases and the J segment 4 bases; nucleotides outside the gene matches: 3. The CDR3 region is CASSFGLAGLTGELFF. CDR3 nucleotide sequence: TGTGCCAGCAGTTTCGGACTAGCGGGACTCACCGGGGAGCTGTTTTTT.

This clonotype was seen at least ten times. The genes are TRBV5-6 and TRBJ1-2; D gene unclear. V gave up 5 bases and J gave up 4 bases, with 12 bases separating them. CDR1 is SGHDT, CDR2 YYEEEE, per germline. This CDR3 contains 13 residues. This chain's CDR3 is CASSSGDSYGYTF. The CDR3 DNA follows: TGTGCCAGCAGTTCTGGGGATAGCTATGGCTACACCTTC. The full variable domain, completed using reference TRBV5-6 and TRBJ1-2, is DAGVTQSPTHLIKTRGQQVTLRCSPKSGHDTVSWYQQALGQGPQFIFQYYEEEERQRGNFPDRFSGHQFPNYSSELNVNALLLGDSALYLCASSSGDSYGYTFGSGTRLTVV.